The clone carrying this T cell receptor (beta chain) was seen at least ten times. This entry belongs to a study of naive and memory T cell subsets. V was clipped by 5 bases and J by 6 bases; unmatched bases: 5. The germline gives CDR1 DFQATT, CDR2 SNEGSKA (reference sequence). The CDR3 totals 13 residues. An equimolar mix of two oligonucleotides served as the beta constant-region primer for TRBC1 and TRBC2. One entry per CDR3 protein results from TCRdb running MiXCR on the UMI-ligation and nested PCR reads. The sample yields 84,000 or so distinct CDR3 sequences, approximately 6.5% seen once. The genes are TRBV20-1 and TRBJ2-7; 12 bases agree with TRBD2. Source material: central memory CD4+ T cells from blood. This receptor was taken from a human donor in good health. CDR3 DNA: TGCAGTGCTGTGACTAGCGGGGGTCGCGAGCAGTACTTC. Translation gives CSAVTSGGREQYF.